This TCR beta chain was captured in a study of T cell changes during pregnancy in multiple sclerosis. The table lists this clone with a count of one. In germline, CDR1 is SGHDT, CDR2 YYEEEE. J gave up 2 bases and V 0 bases, and 4 bases lay outside the gene matches. CDR3 length: 16 residues. TCRdb keeps only in-frame clones here, not all; method: immunoSEQ multiplex PCR. The table has fewer than 85,000 clones, about 92% seen once. The specimen comprised peripheral blood, sampled after pregnancy. The V call is TRBV5-6, the J call TRBJ2-7, with 11 nucleotides matching TRBD2. The origin of this receptor is a female donor in good health, enrolled as a control in a pregnancy study. The CDR3 bases are TGTGCCAGCAGCTTGGCCGGGACTAGCGGAGCCTACGAGCAGTACTTC. Translated: CASSLAGTSGAYEQYF.